The next 13 T cell receptor beta chains were all read from a single sample in a study of cytomegalovirus exposure and HLA in healthy donors. The primer mix had 60 Vbeta and 13 Jbeta primers. This table comes from immunoSEQ multiplex PCR, and its TCRdb copy is limited to in-frame clones, with some not included. Among 120,000 or so clones listed, 75% to 85% were seen once. Sequencing was carried out using PBMCs. The receptors come from a male donor in good health and CMV-seronegative.

This clone came up a few times. The rearrangement links TRBV9 to TRBJ1-2; no clear D. CDR1 and CDR2 (germline): SGDLS, YYNGEE. The CDR3 runs to 14 residues. Trimming cost V 0 bases and J 0 bases, with 6 bases left between them. CDR3 DNA sequence: TGTGCCAGCAGCGTAGCTCCAGCTAACTATGGCTACACCTTC. Its protein product is CASSVAPANYGYTF.

The genes are TRBV11-2 and TRBJ2-1; 9 bases line up with TRBD1. Per the germline V gene, CDR1 is SGHAT and CDR2 is FQNNGV. V trimming: 3 bases; J trimming: 4 bases; junction bases outside the gene matches: 7. The CDR3 contains 16 residues. The CDR3 spells CASSFTGGGLYNEQFF. CDR3 nucleotides: TGTGCCAGCAGCTTCACAGGGGGCGGGTTATACAATGAGCAGTTCTTC.

This clone was seen a handful of times. The CDR3 nucleotides read TGTGCTAGTGGTTTGGACCAGGCAAGCTCCTACAATGAGCAGTTCTTC. Protein sequence: CASGLDQASSYNEQFF. The rearrangement uses TRBV12-5 and TRBJ2-1; D is unresolved. Germline values: CDR1 LGHNT, CDR2 FRNRAP. The length of the CDR3 is 16 residues. Deletions cut 1 base from V and 0 bases from J, with 10 bases between.

Comment on this clone: The junction departs from the called germline gene at one end, perhaps through a read error. The chain links TRBV7-9 to TRBJ2-7; TRBD2 agrees at 7 bases. Germline V gives CDR1 SEHNR, CDR2 FQNEAQ (reference sequence). The CDR3 is 14 residues long. CDR3 sequence reads: CSSSSPRGVHEQYF. The CDR3 nucleotides read TGTTCCAGCAGCTCACCACGGGGGGTCCACGAGCAGTACTTC. The variable domain in full, with the rest retrieved from reference TRBV7-9 and TRBJ2-7, is DTGVSQNPRHKITKRGQNVTFRCDPISEHNRLYWYRQTLGQGPEFLTYFQNEAQLEKSRLLSDRFSAERPKGSFSTLEIQRTEQGDSAMYLCSSSSPRGVHEQYFGPGTRLTVT.

The V and J genes are TRBV29-1 and TRBJ2-5; 10 bases agree with TRBD2. V trimming: 4 bases; J trimming: 7 bases; junction bases outside the gene matches: 15. This CDR3 is 16 amino acids long. The germline V gene has CDR1 SQVTM and CDR2 ANQGSEA. The CDR3 DNA is TGCAGCGTTGTTTTATGGCTAGCGGGGGCCGGTGGGACCCAGTACTTC. Its translation is CSVVLWLAGAGGTQYF.

The chain has TRBV7-9 and TRBJ2-7; the D gene is possibly TRBD1 (6 bases). This CDR3 is built from 15 residues. CDR1 and CDR2 (germline): SEHNR, FQNEAQ (reference sequence). V was trimmed by 5 bases and J by 2 bases, leaving 16 bases between them. The CDR3 bases are TGTGCCAGCAGCCCATATTGGCAGGGGACCTACGAGCAGTACTTC. This encodes CASSPYWQGTYEQYF.

V usage is TRBV19 and J usage is TRBJ2-2, with D maybe TRBD2 (7 bases). Between the trimmed V and J ends, which lost 8 bases and 2 bases, there was a span of 27 bases. This CDR3 has 19 amino acids. Germline lookup yields CDR1 LNHDA and CDR2 SQIVND (reference sequence). CDR3 sequence reads: CASRKMGGAGVLNTGELFF. The CDR3 nucleotides are TGTGCCAGTCGGAAAATGGGGGGGGCTGGCGTCCTTAACACCGGGGAGCTGTTTTTT.

This clone was counted a few times. This chain uses TRBV6-1 with TRBJ1-2; 10 nucleotides align to TRBD1. V lost 2 bases, J lost 8 bases, and 8 bases stayed unmatched. CDR1 is MNHNS, CDR2 SASEGT, per germline. The CDR3 extends over 15 amino acids. The CDR3 coding sequence is TGTGCCAGCAGTGAATTGAACCGACAGGGGGCCGGCTACACCTTC. This gives the protein CASSELNRQGAGYTF.

V and J are TRBV4-3 and TRBJ1-2, with 7 bases fitting TRBD1. CDR1 is LGHNA and CDR2 is YSLEER in the germline V gene. The junction had 9 bases not matched to a gene; V was cut back by 4 bases and J by 4 bases. The CDR3 totals 15 residues. CDR3 sequence reads: CASSLTPQGGYGYTF. CDR3 DNA sequence: TGCGCCAGCAGCCTGACCCCCCAGGGGGGCTATGGCTACACCTTC.

The chain links TRBV7-9 to TRBJ1-1; 7 bases fit TRBD1. The germline CDR1 and CDR2 sequences are SEHNR and FQNEAQ (reference sequence). The CDR3 contains 12 residues. The trim removed 5 bases at V and 4 bases at J, leaving 1 base unmatched. CDR3 residues: CASSHRGTEAFF. For the CDR3, the DNA is TGTGCCAGCAGCCACAGGGGCACTGAAGCTTTCTTT.

The chain carries TRBV5-1 and TRBJ1-1; D is possibly TRBD1 (6 bases). The length of the CDR3 is 13 residues. V lost 1 base and J 9 bases, leaving 13 bases between the germline ends. CDR1 is SGHRS, CDR2 YFSETQ, per germline. CDR3 amino acids: CASSLRGDRKAFF. CDR3 nucleotides: TGCGCCAGCAGCTTGAGGGGAGACAGGAAAGCTTTCTTT.

V usage is TRBV6-5 and J usage is TRBJ1-1; 8 bases match TRBD1. This CDR3 has 13 residues. V trimming: 4 bases; J trimming: 6 bases; junction bases outside the gene matches: 4. Germline V gene sequence: CDR1 MNHEY, CDR2 SVGAGI. In DNA, the CDR3 is TGTGCCAGCAGTTTACAGGGGGTCCCTGAAGCTTTCTTT. Translation gives CASSLQGVPEAFF.

This clone has only a few counts. The J gene is TRBJ1-5, the V gene TRBV4-1; 7 bases are a match to TRBD1. The CDR3 totals 16 residues. With V trimmed by 3 bases and J by 0 bases, 5 bases remained unmatched. The germline V gene encodes CDR1 MGHRA and CDR2 YSYEKL. CDR3 nucleotides: TGCGCCAGCAGCCAGCCGGGACAGCTTAGCAATCAGCCCCAGCATTTT. Its protein product is CASSQPGQLSNQPQHF.